Below, one T cell receptor (beta chain) is given with its context. Its antigen is unknown. The sample comes from a study of siplizumab effects on memory and regulatory T cells. Study-wide results and caveats: Greater diversity than memory cells seemed evident in naive T cells, which also appeared to be major alloresponse contributors. Sequences below about 10^-5 frequency were poorly captured, and few alloreactive clones mapped to unstimulated subsets. Suppression by proliferating Tregs derived from siplizumab cultures was not verified.

Per sample, around 91,000 TCR templates were assayed. Repertoires were generated with immunoSEQ multiplex PCR, while TCRdb's copy carries only in-frame clones and drops some. The sample holds about 110,000 clones, about nine tenths seen once. Sequencing was carried out using CD4+ T cells sorted from blood. The TCR was taken from a human donor in good health.

The CDR3 is CASSVGQASYGYTF. CDR3 sequence (DNA): TGTGCCAGCAGCGTCGGACAGGCGAGCTATGGCTACACCTTC. This sequence joins TRBV7-9 and TRBJ1-2; 7 bases fit TRBD1. V lost 5 bases and J lost 4; bases outside the gene matches: 7. Germline CDR1 and CDR2: SEHNR and FQNEAQ (reference sequence). The CDR3 has 14 residues.